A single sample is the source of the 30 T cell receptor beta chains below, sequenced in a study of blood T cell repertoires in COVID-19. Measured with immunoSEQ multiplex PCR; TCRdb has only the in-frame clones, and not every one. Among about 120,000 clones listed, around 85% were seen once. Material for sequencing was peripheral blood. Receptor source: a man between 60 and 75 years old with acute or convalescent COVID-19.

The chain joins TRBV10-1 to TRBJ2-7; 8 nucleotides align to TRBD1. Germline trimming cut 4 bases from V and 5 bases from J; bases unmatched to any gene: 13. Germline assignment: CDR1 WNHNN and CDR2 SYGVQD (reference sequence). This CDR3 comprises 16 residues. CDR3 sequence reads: CASSGSSRTGPHEQYF. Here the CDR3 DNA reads TGCGCCAGCAGTGGTTCCTCGAGGACAGGGCCCCACGAGCAGTACTTC.

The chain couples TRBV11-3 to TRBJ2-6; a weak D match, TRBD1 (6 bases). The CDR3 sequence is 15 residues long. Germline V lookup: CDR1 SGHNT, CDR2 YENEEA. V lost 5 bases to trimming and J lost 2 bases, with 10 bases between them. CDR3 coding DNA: TGTGCCAGCAGCCCCGGGACACCTGGGGCCAACGTCCTGACTTTC. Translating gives CASSPGTPGANVLTF.

Written as DNA, the CDR3 is TGTGCCAGCAGCTCCCCGATCCCCGGGGGCACCGGGGAGCTGTTTTTT. It encodes CASSSPIPGGTGELFF. The chain uses TRBV5-6 and TRBJ2-2; D is possibly TRBD2 (6 bases). CDR1 and CDR2 from the germline V gene are SGHDT and YYEEEE. With 3 bases removed from V and 4 bases from J, the gap between germline ends came to 16 bases. The CDR3 has 16 amino acids.

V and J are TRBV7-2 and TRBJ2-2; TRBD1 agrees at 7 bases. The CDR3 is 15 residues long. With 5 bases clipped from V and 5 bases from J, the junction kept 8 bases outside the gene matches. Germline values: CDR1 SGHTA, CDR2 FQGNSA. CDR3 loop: CASSPPGGYTGELFF. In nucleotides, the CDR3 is TGTGCCAGCAGCCCTCCAGGGGGTTATACCGGGGAGCTGTTTTTT.

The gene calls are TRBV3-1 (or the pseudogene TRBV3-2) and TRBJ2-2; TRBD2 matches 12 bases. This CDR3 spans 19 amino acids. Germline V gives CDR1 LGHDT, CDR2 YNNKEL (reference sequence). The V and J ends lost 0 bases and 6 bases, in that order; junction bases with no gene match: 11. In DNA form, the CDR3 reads TGTGCCAGCAGCCAAGATATAGCCAGACTAGCGGGAGCGTCCGGGGAGCTGTTTTTT. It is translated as CASSQDIARLAGASGELFF.

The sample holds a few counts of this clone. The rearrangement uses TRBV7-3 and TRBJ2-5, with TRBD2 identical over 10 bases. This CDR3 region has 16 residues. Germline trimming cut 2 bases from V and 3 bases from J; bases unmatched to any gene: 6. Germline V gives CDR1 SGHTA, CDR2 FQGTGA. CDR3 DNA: TGTGCCAGCAGCTTAGAGGCTAGCGGGAGAAAAGAGACCCAGTACTTC. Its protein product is CASSLEASGRKETQYF.

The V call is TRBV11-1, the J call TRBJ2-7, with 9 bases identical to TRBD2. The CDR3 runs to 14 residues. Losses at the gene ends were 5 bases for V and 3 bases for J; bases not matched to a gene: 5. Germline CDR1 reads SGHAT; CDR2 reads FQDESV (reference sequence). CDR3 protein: CASSRAGGGYEQYF. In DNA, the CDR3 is TGTGCCAGCAGCAGAGCGGGAGGCGGCTACGAGCAGTACTTC.

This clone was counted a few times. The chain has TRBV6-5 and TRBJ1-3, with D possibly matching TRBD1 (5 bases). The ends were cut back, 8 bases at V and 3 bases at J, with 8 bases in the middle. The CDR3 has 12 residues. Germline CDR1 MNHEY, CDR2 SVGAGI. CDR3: CASAGNGNTIYF. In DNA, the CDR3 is TGTGCCAGCGCAGGGAATGGAAACACCATATATTTT.

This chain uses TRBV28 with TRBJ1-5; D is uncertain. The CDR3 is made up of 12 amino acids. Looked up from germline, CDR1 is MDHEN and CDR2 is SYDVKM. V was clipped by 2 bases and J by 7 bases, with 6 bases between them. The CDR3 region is CASSLIGQPQHF. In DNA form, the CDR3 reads TGTGCCAGCAGTTTAATCGGGCAGCCCCAGCATTTT.

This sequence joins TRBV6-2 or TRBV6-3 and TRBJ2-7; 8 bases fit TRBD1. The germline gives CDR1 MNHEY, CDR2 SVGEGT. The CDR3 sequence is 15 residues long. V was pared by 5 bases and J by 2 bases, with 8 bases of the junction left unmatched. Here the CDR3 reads CASSRPPDRAYEQYF. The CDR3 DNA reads TGTGCCAGCAGTCGCCCCCCGGACAGGGCCTACGAGCAGTACTTC.

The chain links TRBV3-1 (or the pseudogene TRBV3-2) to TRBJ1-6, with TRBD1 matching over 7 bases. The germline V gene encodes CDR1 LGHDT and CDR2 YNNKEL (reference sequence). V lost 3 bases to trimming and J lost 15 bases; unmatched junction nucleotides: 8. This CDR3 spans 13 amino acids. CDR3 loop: CASSQATGRFLHF. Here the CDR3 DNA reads TGTGCCAGCAGCCAGGCGACAGGGCGGTTCCTCCACTTT.

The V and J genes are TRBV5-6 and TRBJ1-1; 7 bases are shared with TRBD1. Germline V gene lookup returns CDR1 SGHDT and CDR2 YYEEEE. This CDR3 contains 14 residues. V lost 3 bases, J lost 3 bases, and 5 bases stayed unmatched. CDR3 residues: CASSYQGDYTEAFF. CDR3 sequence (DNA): TGTGCCAGCAGCTACCAGGGGGATTACACTGAAGCTTTCTTT.

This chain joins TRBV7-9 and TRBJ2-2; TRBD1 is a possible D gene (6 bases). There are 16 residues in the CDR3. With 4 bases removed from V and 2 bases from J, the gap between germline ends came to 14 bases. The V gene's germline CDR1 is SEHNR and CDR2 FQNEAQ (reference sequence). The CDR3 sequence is CASSSGHLPNTGELFF. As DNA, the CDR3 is TGTGCCAGCAGCTCGGGACATTTGCCAAACACCGGGGAGCTGTTTTTT.

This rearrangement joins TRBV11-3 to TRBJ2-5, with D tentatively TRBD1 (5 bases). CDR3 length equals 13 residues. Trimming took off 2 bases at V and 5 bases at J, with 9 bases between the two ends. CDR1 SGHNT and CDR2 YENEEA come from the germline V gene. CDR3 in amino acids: CASSLSNRETQYF. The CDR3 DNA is TGTGCCAGCAGCTTAAGCAACAGGGAGACCCAGTACTTC.

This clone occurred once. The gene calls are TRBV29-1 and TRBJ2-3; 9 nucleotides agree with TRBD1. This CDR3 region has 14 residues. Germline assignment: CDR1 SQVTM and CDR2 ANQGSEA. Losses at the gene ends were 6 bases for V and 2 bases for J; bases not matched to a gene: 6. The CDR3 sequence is CSVGTGSNTDTQYF. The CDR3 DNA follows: TGCAGCGTGGGGACAGGGTCTAACACAGATACGCAGTATTTT.

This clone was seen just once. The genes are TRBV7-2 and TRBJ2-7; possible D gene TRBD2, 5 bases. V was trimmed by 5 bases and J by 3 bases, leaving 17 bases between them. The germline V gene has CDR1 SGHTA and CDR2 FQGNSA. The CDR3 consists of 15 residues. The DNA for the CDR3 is TGTGCCAGCAGCCTCAACCTGGGGAGTAGCTACGAGCAGTACTTC. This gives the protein CASSLNLGSSYEQYF.

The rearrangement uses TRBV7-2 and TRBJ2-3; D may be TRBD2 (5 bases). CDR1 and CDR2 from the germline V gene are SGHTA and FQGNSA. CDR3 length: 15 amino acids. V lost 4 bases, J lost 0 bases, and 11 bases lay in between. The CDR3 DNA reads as TGTGCCAGCAGCTCCCAAGCGGTTAGCACAGATACGCAGTATTTT. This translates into CASSSQAVSTDTQYF.

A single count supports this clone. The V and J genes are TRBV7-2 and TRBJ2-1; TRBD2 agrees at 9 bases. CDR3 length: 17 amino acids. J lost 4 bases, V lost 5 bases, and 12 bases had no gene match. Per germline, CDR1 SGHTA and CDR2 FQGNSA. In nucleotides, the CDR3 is TGTGCCAGCAGCCTGGGTAGCGGGAGCGGGTTGTACAATGAGCAGTTCTTC. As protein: CASSLGSGSGLYNEQFF.

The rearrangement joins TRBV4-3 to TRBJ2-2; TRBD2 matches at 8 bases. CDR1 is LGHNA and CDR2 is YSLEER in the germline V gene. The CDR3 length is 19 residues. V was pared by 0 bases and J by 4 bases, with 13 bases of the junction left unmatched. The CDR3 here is CASSQDNLLAGMGTGELFF. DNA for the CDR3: TGCGCCAGCAGCCAAGATAATTTATTAGCGGGAATGGGCACCGGGGAGCTGTTTTTT.

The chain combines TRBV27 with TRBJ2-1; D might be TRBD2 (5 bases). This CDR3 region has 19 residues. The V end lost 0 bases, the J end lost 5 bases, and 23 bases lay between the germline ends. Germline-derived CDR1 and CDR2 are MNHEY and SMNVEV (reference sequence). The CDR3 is CASSLSLWESSPTNNEQFF. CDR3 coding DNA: TGTGCCAGCAGTTTATCGTTGTGGGAGAGTTCCCCAACCAACAATGAGCAGTTCTTC.

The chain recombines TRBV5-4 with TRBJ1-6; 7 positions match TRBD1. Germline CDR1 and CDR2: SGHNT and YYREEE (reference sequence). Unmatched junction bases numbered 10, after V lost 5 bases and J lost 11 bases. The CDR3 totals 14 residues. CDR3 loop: CASSLTGTSAPLHF. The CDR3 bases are TGTGCCAGCAGTTTGACAGGGACCAGCGCACCCCTCCACTTT.

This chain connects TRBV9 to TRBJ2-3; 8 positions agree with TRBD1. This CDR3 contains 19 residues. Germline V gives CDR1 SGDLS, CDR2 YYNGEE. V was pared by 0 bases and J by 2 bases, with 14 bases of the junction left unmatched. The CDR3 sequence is CASSVEGFGQGILTDTQYF. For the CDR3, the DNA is TGTGCCAGCAGCGTAGAAGGATTCGGACAGGGCATACTCACAGATACGCAGTATTTT. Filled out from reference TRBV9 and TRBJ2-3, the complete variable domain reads DSGVTQTPKHLITATGQRVTLRCSPRSGDLSVYWYQQSLDQGLQFLIQYYNGEERAKGNILERFSAQQFPDLHSELNLSSLELGDSALYFCASSVEGFGQGILTDTQYFGPGTRLTVL.

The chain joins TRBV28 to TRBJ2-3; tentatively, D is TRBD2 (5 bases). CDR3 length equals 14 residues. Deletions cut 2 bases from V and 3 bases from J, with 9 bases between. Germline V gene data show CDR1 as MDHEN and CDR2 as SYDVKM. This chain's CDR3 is CASSLEGTTDTQYF. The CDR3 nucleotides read TGTGCCAGCAGTTTAGAGGGAACGACAGATACGCAGTATTTT.

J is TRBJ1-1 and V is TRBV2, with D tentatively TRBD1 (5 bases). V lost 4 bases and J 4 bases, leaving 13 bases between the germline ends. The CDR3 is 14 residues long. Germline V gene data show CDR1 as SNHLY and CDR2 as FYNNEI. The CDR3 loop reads CASSADTVGTEAFF. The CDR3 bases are TGTGCCAGCAGTGCGGACACCGTGGGCACTGAAGCTTTCTTT.

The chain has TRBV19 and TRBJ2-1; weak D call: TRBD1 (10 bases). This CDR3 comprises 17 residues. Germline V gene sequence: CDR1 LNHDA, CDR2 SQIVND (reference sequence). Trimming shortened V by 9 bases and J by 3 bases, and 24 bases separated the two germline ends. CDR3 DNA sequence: TGTGCCAGCCGGGACAGGGGTGGTAGCGGGAGCTACAATGAGCAGTTCTTC. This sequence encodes CASRDRGGSGSYNEQFF. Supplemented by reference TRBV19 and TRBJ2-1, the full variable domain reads DGGITQSPKYLFRKEGQNVTLSCEQNLNHDAMYWYRQDPGQGLRLIYYSQIVNDFQKGDIAEGYSVSREKKESFPLTVTSAQKNPTAFYLCASRDRGGSGSYNEQFFGPGTRLTVL.

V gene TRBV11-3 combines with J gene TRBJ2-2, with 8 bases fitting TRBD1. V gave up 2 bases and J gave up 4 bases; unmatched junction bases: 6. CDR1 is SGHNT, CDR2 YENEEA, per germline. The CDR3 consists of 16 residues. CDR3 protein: CASSLMAGGLTGELFF. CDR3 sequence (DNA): TGTGCCAGCAGCTTAATGGCAGGGGGCCTCACCGGGGAGCTGTTTTTT.

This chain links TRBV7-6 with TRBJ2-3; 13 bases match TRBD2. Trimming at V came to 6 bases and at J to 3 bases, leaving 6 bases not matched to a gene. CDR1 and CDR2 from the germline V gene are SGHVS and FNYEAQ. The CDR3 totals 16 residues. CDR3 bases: TGTGCCAGCAGACGACTAGCGGGAGGTGGGACAGATACGCAGTATTTT. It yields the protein CASRRLAGGGTDTQYF.

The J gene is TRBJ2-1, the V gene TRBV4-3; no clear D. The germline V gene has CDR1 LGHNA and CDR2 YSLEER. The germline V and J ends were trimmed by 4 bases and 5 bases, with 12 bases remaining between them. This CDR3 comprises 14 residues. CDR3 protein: CASSPTAPHNEQFF. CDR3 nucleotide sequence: TGCGCCAGCAGCCCTACCGCCCCTCACAATGAGCAGTTCTTC.

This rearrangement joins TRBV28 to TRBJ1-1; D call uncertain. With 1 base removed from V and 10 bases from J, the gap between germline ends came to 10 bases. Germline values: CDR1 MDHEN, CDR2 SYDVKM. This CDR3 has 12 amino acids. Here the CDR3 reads CASSLYESGAFF. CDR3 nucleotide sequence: TGTGCCAGCAGTTTATACGAGAGTGGAGCTTTCTTT.

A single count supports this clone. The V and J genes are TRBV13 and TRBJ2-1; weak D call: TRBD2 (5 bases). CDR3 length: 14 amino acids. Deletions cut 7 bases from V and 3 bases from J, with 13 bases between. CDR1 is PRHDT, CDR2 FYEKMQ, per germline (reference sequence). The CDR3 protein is CASNSRGVYNEQFF. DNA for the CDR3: TGTGCCAGCAATTCCCGGGGAGTCTACAATGAGCAGTTCTTC.